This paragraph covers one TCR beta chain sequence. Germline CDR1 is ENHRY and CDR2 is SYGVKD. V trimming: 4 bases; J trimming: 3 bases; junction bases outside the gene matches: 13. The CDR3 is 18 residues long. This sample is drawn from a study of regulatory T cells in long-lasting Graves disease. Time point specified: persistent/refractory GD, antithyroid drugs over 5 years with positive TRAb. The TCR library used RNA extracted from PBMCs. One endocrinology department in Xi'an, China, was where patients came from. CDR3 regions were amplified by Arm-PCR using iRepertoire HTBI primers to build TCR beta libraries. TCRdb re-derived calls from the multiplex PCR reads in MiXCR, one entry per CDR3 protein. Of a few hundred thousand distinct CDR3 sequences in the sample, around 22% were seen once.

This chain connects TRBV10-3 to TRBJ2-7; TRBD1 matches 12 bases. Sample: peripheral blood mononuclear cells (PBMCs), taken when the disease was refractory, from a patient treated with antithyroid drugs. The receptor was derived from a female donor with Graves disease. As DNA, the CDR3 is TGTGCCATCAGTGGGGGGACAGGGGGCCGGAGCGGGAGCTACGAGCAGTACTTC. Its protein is CAISGGTGGRSGSYEQYF.